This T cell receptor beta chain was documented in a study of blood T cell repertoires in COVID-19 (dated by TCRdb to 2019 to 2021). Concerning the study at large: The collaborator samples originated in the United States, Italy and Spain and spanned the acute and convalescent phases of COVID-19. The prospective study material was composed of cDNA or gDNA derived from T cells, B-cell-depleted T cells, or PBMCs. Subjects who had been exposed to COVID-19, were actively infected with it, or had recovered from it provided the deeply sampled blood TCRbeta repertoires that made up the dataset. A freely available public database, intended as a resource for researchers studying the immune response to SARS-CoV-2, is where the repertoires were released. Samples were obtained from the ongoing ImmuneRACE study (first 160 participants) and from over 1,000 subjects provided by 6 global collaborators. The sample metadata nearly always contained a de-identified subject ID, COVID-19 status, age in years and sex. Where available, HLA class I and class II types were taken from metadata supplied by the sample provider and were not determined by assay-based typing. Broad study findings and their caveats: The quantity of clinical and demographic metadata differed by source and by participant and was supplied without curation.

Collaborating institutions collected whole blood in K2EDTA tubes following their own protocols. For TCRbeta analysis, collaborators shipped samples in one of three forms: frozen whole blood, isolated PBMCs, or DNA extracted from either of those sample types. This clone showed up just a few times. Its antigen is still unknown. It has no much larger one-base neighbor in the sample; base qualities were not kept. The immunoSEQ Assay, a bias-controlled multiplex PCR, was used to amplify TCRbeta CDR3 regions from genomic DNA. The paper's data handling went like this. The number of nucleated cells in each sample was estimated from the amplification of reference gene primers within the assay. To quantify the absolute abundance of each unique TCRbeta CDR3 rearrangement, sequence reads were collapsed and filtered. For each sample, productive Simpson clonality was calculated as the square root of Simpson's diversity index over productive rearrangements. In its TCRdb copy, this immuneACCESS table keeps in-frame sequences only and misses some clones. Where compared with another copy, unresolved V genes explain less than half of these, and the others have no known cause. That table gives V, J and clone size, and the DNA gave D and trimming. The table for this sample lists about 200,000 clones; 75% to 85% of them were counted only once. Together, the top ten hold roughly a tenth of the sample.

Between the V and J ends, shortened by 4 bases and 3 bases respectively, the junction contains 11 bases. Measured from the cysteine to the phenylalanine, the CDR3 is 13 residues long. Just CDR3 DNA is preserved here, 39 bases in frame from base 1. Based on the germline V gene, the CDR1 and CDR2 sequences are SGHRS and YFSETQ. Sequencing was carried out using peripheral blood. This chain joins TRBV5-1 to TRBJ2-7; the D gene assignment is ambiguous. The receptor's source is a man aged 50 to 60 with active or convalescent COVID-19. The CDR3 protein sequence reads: CASSLTDIYEQYF. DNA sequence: TGCGCCAGCAGCCTGACTGATATCTACGAGCAGTACTTC.